These T cell receptor beta chains were read from a single sample in a study of PD-1 blockade in classical Hodgkin lymphoma. The repertoire was sequenced with immunoSEQ multiplex PCR; TCRdb's copy has only in-frame clones and lacks some. The sample has roughly 42,000 clones; approximately 83% are singletons. This specimen consisted of peripheral blood mononuclear cells (PBMCs), obtained at baseline. These receptors were taken from a human donor with classical Hodgkin lymphoma. CDR3s include the opening cysteine and the closing phenylalanine or tryptophan. A D gene is named only where the DNA matches it firmly. Clone size is shown for a subset of rows, as once, few, many or a class of expanded clone.

TRBV2	-	TRBD1	TRBJ2-1	TGTGCCAGCCGGGACAGGGTCTCCTACAATGAGCAGTTCTTC	CASRDRVSYNEQFF
TRBV7-2	-	TRBD1	TRBJ2-7	TGTGCCAGCAGCCCAGGAAGAAACTCAGGGGGCCAGTACTTC	CASSPGRNSGGQYF
TRBV11-2	-	TRBD1	TRBJ1-2	TGTGCCAGCAGCTCCTTCAGGGGGCCGGCGATAATTAGTGGCTACACCTTC	CASSSFRGPAIISGYTF
TRBV4-1	-	-	TRBJ2-1	TGCGCCAGCAGCCAAGAGGGGGGAGCTACCTACAATGAGCAGTTCTTC	CASSQEGGATYNEQFF
TRBV10-2	-	-	TRBJ2-7	TGCGCCAGCAGTGAGCCGGGCGCCCCAGGGCTCTACGAGCAGTACTTC	CASSEPGAPGLYEQYF
TRBV6-5	-	-	TRBJ1-3	TGTGCCGGCACCCTGGACGTTGGAAACACCATATATTTT	CAGTLDVGNTIYF
TRBV7-3	-	TRBD1	TRBJ2-4	TGTGCCAGCAGCTTAAAAACGGGACAGGGCGGGGGCATTCAGTACTTC	CASSLKTGQGGGIQYF
TRBV6-5	-	-	TRBJ2-5	TGTGCCAGCAGTTACGAGGGCGGAGGGGAGGAAGAGACCCAGTACTTC	CASSYEGGGEEETQYF
TRBV25-1	medium-sized	-	TRBJ2-7	TGTGCCAGCAGTGAATCCGCGTCCGGAGACGAGCAGTACTTC	CASSESASGDEQYF
TRBV27	-	TRBD1	TRBJ2-3	TGTGCCAGCAGTTTGCCCGGACAGGGATCAGATACGCAGTATTTT	CASSLPGQGSDTQYF
TRBV30	-	-	TRBJ2-7	TGTGCCTGGAAGGACAGAACCCACGAGCAGTACTTC	CAWKDRTHEQYF
TRBV30	-	-	TRBJ2-7	TGTGCCTGGAGTGTCAGCTACGAGCAGTACTTC	CAWSVSYEQYF
TRBV19	-	-	TRBJ2-7	TGTGCCAGTAGTATAGAAGCGAGCTACGAGCAGTACTTC	CASSIEASYEQYF
TRBV28	-	-	TRBJ2-3	TGTGCCAGCAGGTATTTTCCGGGAGTCACAGATACGCAGTATTTT	CASRYFPGVTDTQYF
TRBV27	once	-	TRBJ1-2	TGTGCCAGCAGTCTTTCTGCCTGGGCTAACTATGGCTACACCTTC	CASSLSAWANYGYTF
TRBV28	-	-	TRBJ2-1	TGTGCCAGCAGTTTAATGGCAGTCACCTACAATGAGCAGTTCTTC	CASSLMAVTYNEQFF
TRBV6-5	-	-	TRBJ2-1	TGTGCCAGCAGTTACGCGCCGGGATCTTTGGTGAATGAGCAGTTCTTC	CASSYAPGSLVNEQFF
TRBV7-2	-	-	TRBJ2-3	TGTGCCAGCAGCTTAGGGCTGGGCCTAAGCACAGATACGCAGTATTTT	CASSLGLGLSTDTQYF
TRBV27	-	TRBD2	TRBJ2-1	TGTGCCAGCAGTCAAAGGACTAGCACGTACAATGAGCAGTTCTTC	CASSQRTSTYNEQFF
TRBV19	-	TRBD1	TRBJ1-5	TGTGCCAGTAGTAGAGGCAGGGGGCCTCAGCCCCAGCATTTT	CASSRGRGPQPQHF
TRBV5-1	-	TRBD2	TRBJ2-5	TGCGCCAGCCGGGGGGCTGGCGGGGGGGAGACCCAGTACTTC	CASRGAGGGETQYF
TRBV19	few	-	TRBJ1-5	TGTGCCACCGGGGGGCGTTGGAATCAGCCCCAGCATTTT	CATGGRWNQPQHF
TRBV18	-	TRBD1	TRBJ2-2	TGTGCCAGCTCACCACCTTCGGGACAGGGAAAAACCGGGGAGCTGTTTTTT	CASSPPSGQGKTGELFF
TRBV25-1	few	-	TRBJ2-7	TGTGCCAGCAGTGCGTTTGACGGGACCTTCTCCTACGAGCAGTACTTC	CASSAFDGTFSYEQYF
TRBV7-9	-	-	TRBJ1-2	TGTGCCAGCAGCCGAGAGGTGGCAGGGGACGGTGGCTACACCTTC	CASSREVAGDGGYTF
TRBV2	once	TRBD1	TRBJ2-2	TGTGCCAGCTCAGATCCGGGACAGGCGAACACCGGGGAGCTGTTTTTT	CASSDPGQANTGELFF
TRBV11-2	-	-	TRBJ1-4	TGTGCCAGCAGCTTAATCGGACGGGGGGGATTACAAAAACTGTTTTTT	CASSLIGRGGLQKLFF
TRBV19	-	-	TRBJ2-7	TGTGCCAGTAGTAAAAGAGGGGTTGAATCCTACGAGCAGTACTTC	CASSKRGVESYEQYF
TRBV9	once	TRBD2	TRBJ2-1	TGTGCCAGCAGCGTAGGTGGCGGGAGTATGTATGAGCAGTTCTTC	CASSVGGGSMYEQFF
TRBV7-2	-	-	TRBJ2-7	TGTGCCAGCAGCTTAGTCGGCGGGACAAGCTCCTACGAGCAGTACTTC	CASSLVGGTSSYEQYF
TRBV5-6	-	TRBD2	TRBJ2-3	TGTGCCAGCAGCCCGATAGCGGGAGGTCATACAGATACGCAGTATTTT	CASSPIAGGHTDTQYF
TRBV18	-	TRBD1	TRBJ1-4	TGTGCCAGCTCACCACTCAGGACAGGGGTGAACGAAAAACTGTTTTTT	CASSPLRTGVNEKLFF
TRBV5-1	-	TRBD1	TRBJ2-7	TGCGCCAGCAGCTTGGCCCCAGGGGGCTACGAGCAGTACTTC	CASSLAPGGYEQYF
TRBV30	-	-	TRBJ2-5	TGTGCCTGGAGTGTAAGGGAGACCCAGTACTTC	CAWSVRETQYF
TRBV2	few	TRBD1	TRBJ1-5	TGTGCCAGCAGCGCCGGGGACAGTTTAGTGTTTACGAAACTCGATCAGCCCCAGCATTTT	CASSAGDSLVFTKLDQPQHF